This section outlines one T cell receptor (beta chain) sequence together with its context. Its specificity is not known. The germline gives CDR1 SQVTM, CDR2 ANQGSEA. V lost 7 bases and J 1 base, leaving 19 bases between the germline ends. The CDR3 consists of 15 residues. This sample stems from a study of tumor-infiltrating lymphocytes in primary liver carcinoma. Across the whole study: Sample yields of productive TCRbeta reads, ranging from roughly 3.65 to 8 million, were similar across tissue types. Study-level points and caveats: Compared with tumor region pairs, tumor-adjacent and tumor-blood pairs overlapped less. It was observed that only about 7.5-25% of the top clones appeared in every one of the five tumor regions.

Without any cell sorting, about 18-31 mg of bulk tissue yielded co-extracted RNA and DNA. Patients had primary liver carcinoma treated by surgical resection. Using a constant-region primer together with ProtoScript II reverse transcriptase, TCR beta cDNA was made from about 500 ng of total RNA. Employing slightly modified ARM-PCR, three nested multiplex PCR rounds were run, and these gave rise to the TCR beta libraries. The first two PCR rounds used TRBV1-TRBV30 primers with a Cbeta primer, roughly 10 cycles each. TCRdb analysed the multiplex PCR reads with MiXCR anew, one entry per CDR3 protein. The sample holds about 78,000 distinct CDR3 sequences; 71% are singletons and the top ten take roughly 13%.

The sequencing sample was made of liver tumor tissue from sampling region 4. Described subset: tumor region T4, right-lateral pole. The TCR originated in a woman aged 60-75 years with primary liver carcinoma and hepatitis B virus infection. The rearrangement uses TRBV29-1 and TRBJ2-5; D could derive from TRBD1 or TRBD2 (5 bases each). CDR3 nucleotides: TGCAGCGGTGAGGGGATCATTAGCTTCCAAGAGACCCAGTACTTC. This gives the protein CSGEGIISFQETQYF.